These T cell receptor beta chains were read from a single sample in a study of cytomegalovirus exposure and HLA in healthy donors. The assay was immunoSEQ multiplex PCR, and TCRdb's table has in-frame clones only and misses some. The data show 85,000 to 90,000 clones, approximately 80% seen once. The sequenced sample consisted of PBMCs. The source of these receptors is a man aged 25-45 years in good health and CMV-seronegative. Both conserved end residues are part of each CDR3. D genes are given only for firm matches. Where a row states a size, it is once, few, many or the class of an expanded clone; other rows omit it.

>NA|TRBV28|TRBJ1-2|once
CASSLWQVNYGYTF
TGTGCCAGCAGTTTATGGCAGGTCAACTATGGCTACACCTTC
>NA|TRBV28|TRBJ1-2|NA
CASSKVGYGYTF
TGTGCCAGCAGTAAAGTCGGCTATGGCTACACCTTC
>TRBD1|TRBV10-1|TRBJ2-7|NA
CAILTGAQTSYEQYF
TGCGCCATCCTAACAGGGGCCCAAACTTCCTACGAGCAGTACTTC
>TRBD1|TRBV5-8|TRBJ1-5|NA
CASSLRTGLMSNQPQHF
TGTGCCAGCAGCCTCCGGACAGGATTGATGAGCAATCAGCCCCAGCATTTT
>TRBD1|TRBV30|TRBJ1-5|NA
CAWSPVGTGGGQPQHF
TGTGCCTGGAGTCCAGTGGGGACAGGGGGCGGTCAGCCCCAGCATTTT
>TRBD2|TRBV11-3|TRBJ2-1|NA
CASSLRLADYNEQFF
TGTGCCAGCAGCTTAAGACTAGCGGACTACAATGAGCAGTTCTTC
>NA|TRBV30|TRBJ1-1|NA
CAWSQAGEAFF
TGTGCCTGGTCCCAGGCAGGTGAAGCTTTCTTT
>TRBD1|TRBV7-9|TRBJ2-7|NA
CASSAPGQEGYEQYF
TGTGCCAGCAGCGCACCGGGACAGGAGGGGTACGAGCAGTACTTC
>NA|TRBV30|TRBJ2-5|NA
CAWSVLVEETQYF
TGTGCCTGGAGTGTACTAGTTGAAGAGACCCAGTACTTC
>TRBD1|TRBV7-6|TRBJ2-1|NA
CASSLFPGTGSYNEQFF
TGTGCCAGCAGCTTATTCCCCGGGACAGGCAGCTACAATGAGCAGTTCTTC
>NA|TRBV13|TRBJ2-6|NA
CASSLDPRGTSGANVLTF
TGTGCCAGCAGCTTAGACCCTAGGGGGACCTCTGGGGCCAACGTCCTGACTTTC
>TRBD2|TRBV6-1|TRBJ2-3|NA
CASSSSSGGRYF
TGTGCCAGCAGTTCATCTAGCGGGGGGCGGTATTTT
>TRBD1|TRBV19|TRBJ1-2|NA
CASSIGGQLDYGYTF
TGTGCCAGTAGTATAGGGGGACAGTTGGACTATGGCTACACCTTC
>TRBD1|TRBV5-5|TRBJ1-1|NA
CASSYRGQWTEAFF
TGTGCCAGCAGTTACAGGGGGCAGTGGACTGAAGCTTTCTTT
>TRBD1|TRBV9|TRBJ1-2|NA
CASSDRGDGIYGYTF
TGTGCCAGCAGCGACAGGGGCGACGGTATTTATGGCTACACCTTC
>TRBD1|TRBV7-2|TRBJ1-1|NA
CASPEQGASVAFF
TGTGCCAGCCCTGAACAGGGGGCTAGTGTAGCTTTCTTT
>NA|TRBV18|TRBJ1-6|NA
CASSPSGWDSPLHF
TGTGCCAGCTCACCATCAGGTTGGGATTCACCCCTCCACTTT
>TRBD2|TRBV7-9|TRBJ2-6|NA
CASSELAGGFSGANVLTF
TGTGCCAGCAGCGAACTAGCGGGGGGCTTCTCTGGGGCCAACGTCCTGACTTTC
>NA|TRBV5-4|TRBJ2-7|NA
CASSPTGGGPSYEQYF
TGTGCCAGCAGTCCGACGGGCGGGGGCCCTTCCTACGAGCAGTACTTC